Detailed here is one TCR beta chain. Its antigen is undetermined. The V end lost 3 bases, the J end lost 3 bases, and 11 bases lay between the germline ends. Germline assignment: CDR1 MDHEN and CDR2 SYDVKM. This CDR3 contains 14 residues. This entry comes from a study of cytomegalovirus exposure and HLA in healthy donors. Study observations and caveats: Cytomegalovirus status, reportedly, was diagnosed with high specificity and sensitivity by the classifier. More clonal expansion characterized HLA-associated TCR beta chains than equally common others in a later analysis.

60 Vbeta and 13 Jbeta primers were used in PCR. Assay: immunoSEQ multiplex PCR; the TCRdb copy retains only in-frame clones and omits some. The table shows about 160,000 clones, with 60% to 80% occurring only once. Material: PBMCs. This clonotype was sampled from a woman under 40 in good health and CMV-seronegative. This chain uses TRBV28 with TRBJ1-2; D possibly corresponds to TRBD1 (5 bases). The CDR3 DNA sequence: TGTGCCAGCAGTTTTATCGGGGGGTACTATGGCTACACCTTC. It specifies CASSFIGGYYGYTF.